The sequence of this T cell receptor beta chain was determined in a study of T-cell reconstitution after alpha-beta-depleted transplantation in children. The V end was cut by 0 bases, the J end by 10 bases, with 15 bases between. The germline V gene encodes CDR1 MNHEY and CDR2 SVGAGI. This CDR3 has 15 amino acids. For TCRbeta, the library was prepared with unique molecular identifiers. Using its own MiXCR run on the PCR reads, TCRdb lists one record per CDR3 protein. The sample has hundreds of thousands of distinct CDR3 sequences, 15% to 20% seen once. This sequence was found in a human donor who donated a stem cell graft to a child with acute myeloid leukemia. The genes are TRBV6-5 and TRBJ1-4, with a weak D call TRBD1 (5 bases). The specimen comprised PBMCs from the stem cell graft donor, sampled from the stem cell graft. CDR3 in amino acids: CASSYSKGAGGKLFF. The CDR3 nucleotides are TGTGCCAGCAGTTACTCGAAAGGTGCCGGGGGAAAACTGTTTTTT.